A single sample gave rise to the 12 T cell receptor beta chains below, sequenced in a study of OX40 agonist ivuxolimab in advanced cancers. The data were produced by immunoSEQ multiplex PCR, yet TCRdb's version contains in-frame clones alone and is incomplete. This table has some 76,000 clones, over 75% appearing once. Specimen: CD4+ or CD8+ T cells sorted from blood, collected in a trial of the OX40 agonist ivuxolimab. Every receptor here comes from an adult with an advanced solid tumor such as melanoma, head and neck, liver or kidney cancer.

The chain employs TRBV4-3 and TRBJ2-6; D unresolved. The V gene's germline CDR1 is LGHNA and CDR2 YSLEER. This CDR3 is 19 amino acids long. The V and J ends lost 0 bases and 0 bases respectively, with 15 bases between them. Here the CDR3 reads CASSQERPSRLSGANVLTF. For the CDR3, the DNA is TGCGCCAGCAGCCAAGAACGCCCTTCTCGTCTCTCTGGGGCCAACGTCCTGACTTTC.

This chain connects TRBV11-2 to TRBJ2-3; a weak D match, TRBD2 (6 bases). V lost 6 bases, J lost 3 bases, and 19 bases lay in between. Germline assignment: CDR1 SGHAT and CDR2 FQNNGV. This CDR3 has 16 amino acids. The CDR3 sequence is CASSRTGTGGTDTQYF. For the CDR3, the DNA is TGTGCCAGCAGTCGTACCGGGACTGGGGGAACAGATACGCAGTATTTT. Using reference TRBV11-2 and TRBJ2-3 for the parts outside the CDR3, the full variable domain is EAGVAQSPRYKIIEKRQSVAFWCNPISGHATLYWYQQILGQGPKLLIQFQNNGVVDDSQLPKDRFSAERLKGVDSTLKIQPAKLEDSAVYLCASSRTGTGGTDTQYFGPGTRLTVL.

Concerning this clone itself: The junction does not match germline at one end; this may be a read error. The V call is TRBV7-7, the J call TRBJ1-2; a weak D match, TRBD1 (5 bases). This CDR3 is built from 14 residues. CDR1 SSHAT and CDR2 FNYEAQ come from the germline V gene (reference sequence). In DNA form, the CDR3 reads TGTGCTAGCAGCCCAAGGGAGGGGTCGGGTGGCTACACCTTC. This gives the protein CASSPREGSGGYTF.

This rearrangement joins TRBV15 to TRBJ2-7, with unresolved D. CDR1 is LNHNV, CDR2 YYDKDF, per germline (reference sequence). The CDR3 sequence is 13 residues long. V dropped 0 bases and J dropped 2 bases, with 5 bases sitting between them. CDR3 region: CATSRDIPYEQYF. CDR3 bases: TGTGCCACCAGCAGAGATATACCCTACGAGCAGTACTTC.

The V and J genes are TRBV7-2 and TRBJ2-7; D is uncertain. Between the trimmed V and J ends, which lost 1 base and 7 bases, there was a span of 14 bases. The CDR3 has 14 residues. Looked up from germline, CDR1 is SGHTA and CDR2 is FQGNSA. The CDR3 DNA follows: TGTGCCAGCAGCTTAGGACTGGGGATTGGGGAGCAGTACTTC. It is translated as CASSLGLGIGEQYF.

This chain uses TRBV5-1 with TRBJ2-1; tentative D call: TRBD2 (7 bases). Germline CDR1 SGHRS, CDR2 YFSETQ. The V gene lost 2 bases and the J gene lost 4 bases, with 13 bases spanning the gap. The CDR3 contains 15 residues. CDR3 sequence reads: CASSLPSGTYNEQFF. The CDR3 nucleotides are TGCGCCAGCAGCTTACCCAGCGGGACATACAATGAGCAGTTCTTC.

The chain uses TRBV4-3 and TRBJ2-7; possible D gene TRBD2, 6 bases. The CDR3 length is 13 residues. Between the trimmed V and J ends, which lost 5 bases and 9 bases, there was a span of 17 bases. In germline, CDR1 is LGHNA, CDR2 YSLEER. The CDR3 DNA reads as TGCGCCAGCAGCGAGGGACTTTTGGCTAGGCAGTACTTC. Amino acid sequence: CASSEGLLARQYF.

With respect to this clone: An end of the junction does not agree with germline; a read error may underlie this. This chain connects TRBV7-7 to TRBJ2-3, with 7 bases matching TRBD1. The length of the CDR3 is 16 residues. CDR1 is SSHAT and CDR2 is FNYEAQ in the germline V gene (reference sequence). The CDR3 DNA is TGTGCTAGCAGCTTAGGGGACAGCCCCTCCACAGATACGCAGTATTTT. Encoded protein: CASSLGDSPSTDTQYF.

J is TRBJ2-1 and V is TRBV7-2; no reliable D call. Germline V gives CDR1 SGHTA, CDR2 FQGNSA. This CDR3 spans 13 amino acids. Trimming cost V 1 base and J 8 bases, with 9 bases left between them. The CDR3 nucleotides are TGTGCCAGCAGCTTAGGCTATTTCTATGAGCAGTTCTTC. It yields the protein CASSLGYFYEQFF.

The chain couples TRBV2 to TRBJ2-6; D remains unclear. V lost 9 bases to trimming and J lost 4 bases, with 10 bases between them. The CDR3 sequence is 13 residues long. Looked up from germline, CDR1 is SNHLY and CDR2 is FYNNEI. CDR3 nucleotide sequence: TGTGCCAGTGGGGAATACGGGGCCAACGTCCTGACTTTC. This encodes CASGEYGANVLTF.

This chain connects TRBV27 to TRBJ1-2; 11 bases map to TRBD1. The CDR3 totals 14 residues. Germline V gene lookup returns CDR1 MNHEY and CDR2 SMNVEV (reference sequence). V was pared by 2 bases and J by 5 bases, with 1 base of the junction left unmatched. The CDR3 bases are TGTGCCAGCAGTTTAGGACAGGGGGCTTATGGCTACACCTTC. It codes for CASSLGQGAYGYTF.

The chain carries TRBV10-2 and TRBJ1-5; D ambiguous. Trimming shortened V by 0 bases and J by 2 bases, and 8 bases separated the two germline ends. The V gene's germline CDR1 is WSHSY and CDR2 SAAADI. This CDR3 region has 15 residues. The CDR3 DNA is TGCGCCAGCAGTGAGTCGGCGGCAGGCAATCAGCCCCAGCATTTT. Protein sequence: CASSESAAGNQPQHF.